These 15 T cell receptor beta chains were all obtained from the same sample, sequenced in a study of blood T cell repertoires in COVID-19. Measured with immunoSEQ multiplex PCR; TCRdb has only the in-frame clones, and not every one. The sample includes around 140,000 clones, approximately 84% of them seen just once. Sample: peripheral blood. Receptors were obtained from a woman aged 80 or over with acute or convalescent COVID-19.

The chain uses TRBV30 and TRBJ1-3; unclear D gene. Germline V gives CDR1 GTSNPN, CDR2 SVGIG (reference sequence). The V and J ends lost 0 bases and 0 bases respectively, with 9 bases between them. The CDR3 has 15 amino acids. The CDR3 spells CAWSVSLSSGNTIYF. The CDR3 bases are TGTGCCTGGAGTGTATCCCTGAGCTCTGGAAACACCATATATTTT. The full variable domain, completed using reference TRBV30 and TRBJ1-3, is SQTIHQWPATLVQPVGSPLSLECTVEGTSNPNLYWYRQAAGRGLQLLFYSVGIGQISSEVPQNLSASRPQDRQFILSSKKLLLSDSGFYLCAWSVSLSSGNTIYFGEGSWLTVV.

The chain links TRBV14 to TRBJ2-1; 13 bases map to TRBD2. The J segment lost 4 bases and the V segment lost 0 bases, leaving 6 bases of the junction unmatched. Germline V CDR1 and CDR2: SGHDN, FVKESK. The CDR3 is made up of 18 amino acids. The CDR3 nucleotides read TGTGCCAGCAGCCAAGAAGTCAGGACTAGCGGGAGATACAATGAGCAGTTCTTC. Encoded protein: CASSQEVRTSGRYNEQFF.

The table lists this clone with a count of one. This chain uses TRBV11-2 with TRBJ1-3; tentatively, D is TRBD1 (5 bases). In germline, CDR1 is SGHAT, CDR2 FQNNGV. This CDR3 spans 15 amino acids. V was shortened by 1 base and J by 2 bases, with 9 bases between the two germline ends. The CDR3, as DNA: TGTGCCAGCAGCTTAGTCAGGGCTGCTGGAAACACCATATATTTT. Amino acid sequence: CASSLVRAAGNTIYF.

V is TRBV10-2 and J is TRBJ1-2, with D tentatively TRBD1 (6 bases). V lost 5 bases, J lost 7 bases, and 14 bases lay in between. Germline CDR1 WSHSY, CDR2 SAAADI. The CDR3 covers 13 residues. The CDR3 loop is CASSSQGTLGYTF. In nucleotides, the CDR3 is TGCGCCAGCAGTTCACAGGGAACCCTTGGCTACACCTTC.

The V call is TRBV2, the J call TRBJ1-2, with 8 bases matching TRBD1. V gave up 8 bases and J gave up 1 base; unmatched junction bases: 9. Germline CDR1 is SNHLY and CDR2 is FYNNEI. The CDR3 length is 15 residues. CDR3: CASGSRTGLNYGYTF. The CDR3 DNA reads TGTGCCAGCGGCTCCCGGACAGGGCTTAACTATGGCTACACCTTC.

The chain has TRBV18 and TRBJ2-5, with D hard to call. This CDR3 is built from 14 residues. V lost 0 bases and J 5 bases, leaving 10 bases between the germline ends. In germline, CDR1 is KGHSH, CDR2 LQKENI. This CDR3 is CASSPPYEEETQYF. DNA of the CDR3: TGTGCCAGCTCACCACCGTATGAGGAGGAGACCCAGTACTTC. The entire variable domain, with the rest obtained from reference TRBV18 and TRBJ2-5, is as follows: NAGVMQNPRHLVRRRGQEARLRCSPMKGHSHVYWYRQLPEEGLKFMVYLQKENIIDESGMPKERFSAEFPKEGPSILRIQQVVRGDSAAYFCASSPPYEEETQYFGPGTRLLVL.

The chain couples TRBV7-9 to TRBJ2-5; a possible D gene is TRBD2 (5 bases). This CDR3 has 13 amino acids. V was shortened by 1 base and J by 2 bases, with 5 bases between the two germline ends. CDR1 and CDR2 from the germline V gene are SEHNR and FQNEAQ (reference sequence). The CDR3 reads CASSLGGQETQYF. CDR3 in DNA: TGTGCCAGCAGCTTAGGAGGGCAAGAGACCCAGTACTTC.

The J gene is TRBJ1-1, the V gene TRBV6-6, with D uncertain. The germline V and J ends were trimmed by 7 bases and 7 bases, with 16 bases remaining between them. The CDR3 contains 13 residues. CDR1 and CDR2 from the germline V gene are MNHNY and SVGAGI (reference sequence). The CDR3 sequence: CASINEGKGEAFF. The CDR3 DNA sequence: TGTGCCAGCATTAACGAGGGCAAGGGTGAAGCTTTCTTT.

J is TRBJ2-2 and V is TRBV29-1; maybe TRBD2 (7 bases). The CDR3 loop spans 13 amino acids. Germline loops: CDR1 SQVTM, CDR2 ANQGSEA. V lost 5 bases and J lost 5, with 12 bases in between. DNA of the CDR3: TGCAGCGTTAGGGGGGGCCGGACCGGGGAGCTGTTTTTT. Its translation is CSVRGGRTGELFF.

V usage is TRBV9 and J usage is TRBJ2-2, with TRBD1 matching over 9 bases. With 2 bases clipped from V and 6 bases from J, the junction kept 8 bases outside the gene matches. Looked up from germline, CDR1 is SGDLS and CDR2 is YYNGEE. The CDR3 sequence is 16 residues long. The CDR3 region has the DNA TGTGCCAGCAGCGTCCAACCGGGACAGGGATCCGGGGAGCTGTTTTTT. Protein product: CASSVQPGQGSGELFF.

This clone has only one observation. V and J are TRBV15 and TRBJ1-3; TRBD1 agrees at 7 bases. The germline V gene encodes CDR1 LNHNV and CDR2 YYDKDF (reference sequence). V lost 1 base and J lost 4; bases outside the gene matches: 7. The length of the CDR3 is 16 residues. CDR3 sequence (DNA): TGTGCCACCAGCAGAGTGTACACAGGGGCCGGAAACACCATATATTTT. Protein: CATSRVYTGAGNTIYF.

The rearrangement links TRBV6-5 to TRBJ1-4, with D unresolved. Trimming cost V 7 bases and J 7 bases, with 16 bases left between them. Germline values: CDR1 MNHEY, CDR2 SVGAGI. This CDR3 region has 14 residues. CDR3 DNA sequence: TGTGCCAGCACCACGCGGGGATCAGCTGAAAAACTGTTTTTT. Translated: CASTTRGSAEKLFF.

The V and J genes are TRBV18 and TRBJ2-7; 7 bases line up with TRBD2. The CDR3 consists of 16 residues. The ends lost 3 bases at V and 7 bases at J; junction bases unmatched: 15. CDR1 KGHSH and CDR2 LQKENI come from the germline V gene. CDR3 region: CASSPPAGRGVGEQYF. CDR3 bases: TGTGCCAGCTCACCCCCAGCGGGGAGGGGAGTTGGGGAGCAGTACTTC.

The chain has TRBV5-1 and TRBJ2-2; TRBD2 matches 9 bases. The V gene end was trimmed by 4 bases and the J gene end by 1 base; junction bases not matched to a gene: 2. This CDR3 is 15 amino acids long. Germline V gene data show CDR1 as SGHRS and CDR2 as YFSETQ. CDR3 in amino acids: CASSPSGENTGELFF. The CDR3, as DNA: TGCGCCAGCAGCCCTAGCGGGGAGAACACCGGGGAGCTGTTTTTT.

The CDR3: CAISQPGHQNYEQYF. CDR3 bases: TGTGCCATCAGCCAGCCGGGACACCAAAACTACGAGCAGTACTTC. The chain links TRBV10-3 to TRBJ2-7, with D maybe TRBD1 (6 bases). Trimming pared 6 bases from V and 3 bases from J, leaving 18 bases between. Germline loops: CDR1 ENHRY, CDR2 SYGVKD. CDR3 length equals 15 residues.